Following are 17 T cell receptor beta chains from one sample sequenced in a study of shared clonotypes between healthy human individuals. The method was immunoSEQ multiplex PCR; TCRdb's version includes in-frame clones alone and lacks a portion of them. The profile shows about 1 million clones, around 75% of them singletons. The sequenced material came from memory CD4+ T cells sorted from blood. Subset in this sample: CD45RA-negative fraction. The receptors shown here come from a man between 18 and 29 years old in good health.

V gene TRBV6-1 combines with J gene TRBJ1-4; 8 bases map to TRBD1. After removal of 3 bases from V and 5 bases from J, the junction contained 14 bases not matched to a gene. The CDR3 length is 18 residues. The germline CDR1 and CDR2 sequences are MNHNS and SASEGT. This CDR3 is CASSDPRGTGRDNEKLFF. In DNA, the CDR3 is TGTGCCAGCAGTGACCCCCGGGGGACAGGCCGTGACAATGAAAAACTGTTTTTT.

This rearrangement joins TRBV7-2 to TRBJ2-5; 7 positions agree with TRBD1. The CDR3 totals 18 residues. CDR1 is SGHTA and CDR2 is FQGNSA in the germline V gene. J gave up 6 bases and V 3 bases, and 19 bases lay outside the gene matches. CDR3 sequence reads: CASSFSGGVTGAGKTQYF. Here the CDR3 DNA reads TGTGCCAGCAGCTTCTCTGGGGGCGTAACAGGGGCCGGGAAGACCCAGTACTTC.

The V and J genes are TRBV5-1 and TRBJ1-1; TRBD1 matches at 7 bases. Germline V gene data show CDR1 as SGHRS and CDR2 as YFSETQ. The CDR3 totals 13 residues. V shed 4 bases, J shed 4 bases, and the junction held 4 bases outside the gene matches. CDR3 residues: CASSPQGSTEAFF. For the CDR3, the DNA is TGCGCCAGCAGCCCACAGGGGAGCACTGAAGCTTTCTTT. Using reference TRBV5-1 and TRBJ1-1 for the parts outside the CDR3, the full variable domain is KAGVTQTPRYLIKTRGQQVTLSCSPISGHRSVSWYQQTPGQGLQFLFEYFSETQRNKGNFPGRFSGRQFSNSRSEMNVSTLELGDSALYLCASSPQGSTEAFFGQGTRLTVV.

This chain connects TRBV6-5 to TRBJ1-1; D gene unclear. The CDR3 covers 11 residues. V was clipped by 6 bases and J by 8 bases, with 10 bases between them. From germline, CDR1 is MNHEY and CDR2 SVGAGI. CDR3 in DNA: TGTGCCAGCAGATCTGAAAGGGAAGCTTTCTTT. Residues: CASRSEREAFF.

V usage is TRBV5-1 and J usage is TRBJ2-6; 7 bases line up with TRBD2. This CDR3 region has 16 residues. V was clipped by 7 bases and J by 0 bases; unmatched bases: 7. Per the germline V gene, CDR1 is SGHRS and CDR2 is YFSETQ. The CDR3 region has the DNA TGCGCCAGCTCGGAGGGAGGGCTCTCTGGGGCCAACGTCCTGACTTTC. As protein: CASSEGGLSGANVLTF.

V is TRBV13 and J is TRBJ2-3; D remains unclear. The CDR3 contains 10 residues. V lost 5 bases to trimming and J lost 6 bases, with 3 bases between them. Germline lookup yields CDR1 PRHDT and CDR2 FYEKMQ (reference sequence). Written as DNA, the CDR3 is TGTGCCAGCAGCCGGGATACGCAGTATTTT. The encoded protein is CASSRDTQYF. The whole variable domain, remainder taken from reference TRBV13 and TRBJ2-3, is AAGVIQSPRHLIKEKRETATLKCYPIPRHDTVYWYQQGPGQDPQFLISFYEKMQSDKGSIPDRFSAQQFSDYHSELNMSSLELGDSALYFCASSRDTQYFGPGTRLTVL.

The rearrangement links TRBV5-1 to TRBJ2-1; 12 nucleotides agree with TRBD2. V shed 3 bases, J shed 6 bases, and the junction held 10 bases outside the gene matches. The germline V gene encodes CDR1 SGHRS and CDR2 YFSETQ. The CDR3 contains 17 residues. This chain's CDR3 is CASSSGTLAGGGNEQFF. CDR3 nucleotide sequence: TGCGCCAGCAGCTCCGGGACACTAGCGGGAGGAGGCAATGAGCAGTTCTTC.

V usage is TRBV5-4 and J usage is TRBJ2-7; TRBD2 matches at 9 bases. The CDR3 totals 16 residues. The germline V gene has CDR1 SGHNT and CDR2 YYREEE (reference sequence). Germline trimming cut 0 bases from V and 2 bases from J; bases unmatched to any gene: 6. CDR3 DNA: TGTGCCAGCAGCTTGGGGAGCGGGGGGCCCACCTACGAGCAGTACTTC. The encoded protein is CASSLGSGGPTYEQYF. Using reference TRBV5-4 and TRBJ2-7 for the parts outside the CDR3, the full variable domain is ETGVTQSPTHLIKTRGQQVTLRCSSQSGHNTVSWYQQALGQGPQFIFQYYREEENGRGNFPPRFSGLQFPNYSSELNVNALELDDSALYLCASSLGSGGPTYEQYFGPGTRLTVT.

This clone was seen at least ten times. This sequence joins TRBV2 and TRBJ2-3, with D possibly TRBD2 on 6 matching bases. Germline V gene data show CDR1 as SNHLY and CDR2 as FYNNEI. The CDR3 covers 14 residues. Trimming took 6 bases from V and 4 from J, leaving 14 bases between them. Written as DNA, the CDR3 is TGTGCCAGCAGGCGGGGCCTGAGCGCAGATACGCAGTATTTT. Protein sequence: CASRRGLSADTQYF.

This clone appeared a few times. The genes are TRBV7-2 and TRBJ2-2; D is uncertain. Germline CDR1 reads SGHTA; CDR2 reads FQGNSA. Trimming shortened V by 2 bases and J by 1 base, and 5 bases separated the two germline ends. The CDR3 covers 14 residues. CDR3 nucleotides: TGTGCCAGCAGCTTACCAGTGAACACCGGGGAGCTGTTTTTT. The encoded protein is CASSLPVNTGELFF.

This clone was recorded at least ten times. The gene calls are TRBV28 and TRBJ1-4; no reliable D call. CDR3 length: 17 amino acids. Germline CDR1 MDHEN, CDR2 SYDVKM. V lost 6 bases and J lost 8, with 25 bases in between. The CDR3 nucleotides read TGTGCCAGCAGCCCCCGTGTGAAGTCGTCCTTATGGGAAAAACTGTTTTTT. Its protein is CASSPRVKSSLWEKLFF. The complete variable domain, with remaining parts taken from reference TRBV28 and TRBJ1-4, reads DVKVTQSSRYLVKRTGEKVFLECVQDMDHENMFWYRQDPGLGLRLIYFSYDVKMKEKGDIPEGYSVSREKKERFSLILESASTNQTSMYLCASSPRVKSSLWEKLFFGSGTQLSVL.

This clone was observed many times. V usage is TRBV27 and J usage is TRBJ1-1; D ambiguous. CDR1 MNHEY and CDR2 SMNVEV come from the germline V gene (reference sequence). The CDR3 runs 13 residues. The V gene lost 5 bases and the J gene lost 1 base, with 8 bases spanning the gap. The CDR3 DNA follows: TGTGCCAGCAGTCCTCGACAGAACACTGAAGCTTTCTTT. Its protein is CASSPRQNTEAFF.

This clone was found once. The chain combines TRBV19 with TRBJ1-2; D is perhaps TRBD1 (6 bases). Germline assignment: CDR1 LNHDA and CDR2 SQIVND (reference sequence). V lost 3 bases and J lost 2, with 13 bases in between. The CDR3 is made up of 15 amino acids. The CDR3 is CASSIGGGLNYGYTF. In DNA form, the CDR3 reads TGTGCCAGTAGTATCGGGGGCGGCTTAAACTATGGCTACACCTTC.

This rearrangement joins TRBV13 to TRBJ2-3; no reliable D call. CDR3 length equals 15 residues. Germline assignment: CDR1 PRHDT and CDR2 FYEKMQ (reference sequence). With 3 bases removed from V and 0 bases from J, the gap between germline ends came to 10 bases. The CDR3 DNA reads as TGTGCCAGCAGCTTGACACGGCGTAGCACAGATACGCAGTATTTT. Encoded protein: CASSLTRRSTDTQYF.

The chain has TRBV5-1 and TRBJ1-1; D ambiguous. V was pared by 0 bases and J by 0 bases, with 9 bases between. The CDR3 has 15 amino acids. The germline V gene has CDR1 SGHRS and CDR2 YFSETQ. CDR3 DNA sequence: TGCGCCAGCAGCTTGGAACCAGGAGTGAACACTGAAGCTTTCTTT. Translated: CASSLEPGVNTEAFF.

The chain employs TRBV5-1 and TRBJ2-2, with a possible D match to TRBD2 (5 bases). In germline, CDR1 is SGHRS, CDR2 YFSETQ. This CDR3 has 16 residues. V lost 1 base, J lost 5 bases, and 15 bases lay in between. The CDR3 loop reads CASSLLAARGTGELFF. The CDR3 bases are TGCGCCAGCAGCTTGTTGGCAGCCCGGGGAACCGGGGAGCTGTTTTTT.

CDR3 in amino acids: CASSSGGTGGKSEKLFF. For the CDR3, the DNA is TGTGCCAGCAGCTCCGGAGGGACAGGGGGCAAGAGTGAAAAACTGTTTTTT. This sequence joins TRBV7-6 and TRBJ1-4; 12 bases agree with TRBD1. The CDR3 is 17 residues long. V shed 4 bases, J shed 7 bases, and the junction held 10 bases outside the gene matches. Germline V gene sequence: CDR1 SGHVS, CDR2 FNYEAQ.